The clone carrying this T cell receptor beta chain showed up just once. With a J-beta primer mix and a sample-barcoded 5' primer, a second PCR ran roughly 6 to 12 cycles. TCRdb analysed the 5' RACE reads with MiXCR anew, one entry per CDR3 protein. The table has over 950,000 distinct CDR3 sequences, roughly half seen once. These data come from a study of blood T cells in healthy people across ages. Between the trimmed V and J ends, which lost 3 bases and 0 bases, there was a span of 12 bases. This CDR3 spans 16 amino acids. Germline CDR1 MGHRA, CDR2 YSYEKL. The J gene is TRBJ2-1, the V gene TRBV4-1, with D possibly TRBD1 on 5 matching bases. The clonotype was recovered from a woman in her sixties or seventies in good health. The sequencing input was blood. DNA for the CDR3: TGCGCCAGCAGCCATTGGACACGGAGCTCCTACAATGAGCAGTTCTTC. Protein product: CASSHWTRSSYNEQFF.